This is a list of T cell receptor beta chains from one sample in a study of blood T cell repertoires in COVID-19. The assay was immunoSEQ multiplex PCR, and TCRdb's table has in-frame clones only and misses some. The table shows about 340,000 clones, with around 83% occurring only once. Sample: peripheral blood. All receptors come from a man aged 25-45 years with active or convalescent COVID-19. CDR3s include the opening cysteine and the closing phenylalanine or tryptophan. Fields, in order: V gene, J gene, clone size, D gene, CDR3 length, CDR3 DNA, CDR3 protein. The D gene is left open where the match is weak. Clone size appears in some rows only: once, few, many, or a class for an expanded clone.

TRBV4-1	TRBJ1-2	.	.	18	TGCGCCAGCAGCCAAGATCGCAGCCAGGGTGACATTAACTATGGCTACACCTTC	CASSQDRSQGDINYGYTF
TRBV14	TRBJ2-1	.	TRBD2	13	TGTGCCAGCAGCTGGACTAGCGGGAGGGCCGAAATCTTC	CASSWTSGRAEIF
TRBV29-1	TRBJ2-5	.	.	12	TGCAGCGTGGCTAGGGAGGCGGAGACCCAGTACTTC	CSVAREAETQYF
TRBV7-9	TRBJ1-2	.	TRBD1	16	TGTGCCAGCAGCCTCGGGACAGGGGGGACCCGAGGCGGCTACACCTTC	CASSLGTGGTRGGYTF
TRBV6-2/TRBV6-3	TRBJ1-2	few	.	13	TGTGCCAGCAGTTATGGGAGGCCCGATGGCTACACCTTC	CASSYGRPDGYTF
TRBV24-1	TRBJ2-1	.	.	15	TGTGCCACCAGTGATCGACCGACAGCCTACAATGAGCAGTTCTTC	CATSDRPTAYNEQFF
TRBV11-2	TRBJ2-1	.	.	15	TGTGCCAGCACCCTTAGAGGGGGGGGACGCAATGAGCAGTTCTTC	CASTLRGGGRNEQFF
TRBV9	TRBJ1-5	once	TRBD1	16	TGTGCCAGCAGCGTAGGGACAGGGGGCTTGGGTCAGCCCCAGCATTTT	CASSVGTGGLGQPQHF
TRBV6-2/TRBV6-3	TRBJ2-2	.	TRBD2	16	TGTGCCAGCAGTTACTCGACGGGGGGTGACACCGGGGAGCTGTTTTTT	CASSYSTGGDTGELFF
TRBV29-1	TRBJ2-1	.	.	10	TGCAGCGCGACTAGGAATGAGCAGTTCTTC	CSATRNEQFF
TRBV30	TRBJ2-6	many	TRBD1	14	TGTGCGTGGGACAGGGGAGGTGGGGCCAACGTCCTGACTTTC	CAWDRGGGANVLTF
TRBV4-3	TRBJ1-5	few	.	15	TGCGCCAGCAGCCAAGGAGGAGGCAGCAATCAGCCCCAGCATTTT	CASSQGGGSNQPQHF